The rows below give T cell receptor beta chains drawn from one sample of a study of shared clonotypes between healthy human individuals. Sequenced by immunoSEQ multiplex PCR; TCRdb stores in-frame clones only, minus some. The repertoire holds around 2.1 million clones, approximately 95% seen once, with 0.1% to 0.15% in the top ten. The specimen was naive CD4+ T cells sorted from blood. The receptors were sampled from a man aged 18 to 30 in good health. CDR3s leave out the opening cysteine and the closing phenylalanine or tryptophan. Fields, in order: J gene, V gene, D gene, CDR3 protein. A D gene is named only where the DNA matches it firmly.

j_call: TRBJ1-1
v_call: TRBV6-6
d_call: .
cdr3_aa: ASSYVAVGETEAF

j_call: TRBJ2-7
v_call: TRBV7-9
d_call: TRBD2
cdr3_aa: ASSLASGSHEQY

j_call: TRBJ2-7
v_call: TRBV7-2
d_call: .
cdr3_aa: ASNINGGDEQY

j_call: TRBJ2-3
v_call: TRBV7-9
d_call: TRBD2
cdr3_aa: ASSPRGSGGLTDTQY

j_call: TRBJ2-2
v_call: TRBV14
d_call: .
cdr3_aa: ASKRQATGELF

j_call: TRBJ2-4
v_call: TRBV9
d_call: .
cdr3_aa: ASSVGNIQY

j_call: TRBJ2-1
v_call: TRBV7-6
d_call: .
cdr3_aa: ASSLVGEYNEQF

j_call: TRBJ1-5
v_call: TRBV2
d_call: .
cdr3_aa: ASVQERDQPQH

j_call: TRBJ1-2
v_call: TRBV5-1
d_call: .
cdr3_aa: ASSSGVFGNYGYT

j_call: TRBJ1-2
v_call: TRBV7-9
d_call: .
cdr3_aa: ASSLGQGNYGYT

j_call: TRBJ1-4
v_call: TRBV7-2
d_call: .
cdr3_aa: ASSSGATNEKLF

j_call: TRBJ2-7
v_call: TRBV6-5
d_call: .
cdr3_aa: ASSQGPKQY

j_call: TRBJ2-7
v_call: TRBV6-5
d_call: TRBD1
cdr3_aa: ASSYRGQGNYEQY

j_call: TRBJ1-1
v_call: TRBV5-1
d_call: .
cdr3_aa: ASSLAPQNTEAF

j_call: TRBJ2-5
v_call: TRBV7-9
d_call: .
cdr3_aa: ASSLNLETQY

j_call: TRBJ1-1
v_call: TRBV5-6
d_call: .
cdr3_aa: ASSLEMATEAF

j_call: TRBJ2-1
v_call: TRBV10-3
d_call: .
cdr3_aa: AISDGYEQF

j_call: TRBJ2-7
v_call: TRBV6-5
d_call: .
cdr3_aa: ASSSGGYEQY

j_call: TRBJ2-5
v_call: TRBV28
d_call: .
cdr3_aa: ASTRVFGQETQY

j_call: TRBJ2-3
v_call: TRBV6-1
d_call: TRBD2
cdr3_aa: ASSGWVRPAGGPDTQY

j_call: TRBJ2-6
v_call: TRBV19
d_call: .
cdr3_aa: ARSFGRKGDSGANVLT

j_call: TRBJ1-3
v_call: TRBV18
d_call: .
cdr3_aa: ASSPMDWSSGNTIY

j_call: TRBJ1-4
v_call: TRBV29-1
d_call: .
cdr3_aa: SVGATNEKLF

j_call: TRBJ1-4
v_call: TRBV5-1
d_call: .
cdr3_aa: ASSLGVVLDEKLF

j_call: TRBJ1-5
v_call: TRBV9
d_call: .
cdr3_aa: ASSAGTFGQPQH

j_call: TRBJ1-5
v_call: TRBV2
d_call: .
cdr3_aa: ASSAGPNQPQH

j_call: TRBJ1-5
v_call: TRBV15
d_call: .
cdr3_aa: ATSRAGGQGQPQH